The T cell receptor beta chain described here comes from a study of beta chain features in type 1 diabetes. Study-level background: No age, gender or cell yield differences were seen between patients and healthy donors. Study-level points and caveats: TCRB CDR3s from Type 1 diabetes patients were moderately but significantly shorter in all four CD4+ subsets. Compared to healthy donors, patients appeared to have naive, central memory and Treg TCRB repertoires that were more alike.

This clone came up a few times. What it binds is unknown. This CDR3 region has 15 residues. The V gene lost 4 bases and the J gene lost 2 bases, with 15 bases spanning the gap. CDR1 and CDR2 from the germline V gene are SGHDN and FVKESK. The sequenced template was cDNA made from the entire isolated RNA. It was found that naive, central memory and regulatory T cell samples averaged about 3.5 million reads. Method: immunoSEQ multiplex PCR; TCRdb's copy keeps in-frame clones and lacks some. This sample carries about 360,000 clones, over 9.5% of them seen once, and the ten largest clones take over 0.008%. Source material: naive CD4+ T cells from blood. The genes are TRBV14 and TRBJ2-7; D is perhaps TRBD2 (6 bases). This TCR derives from a woman younger than 35 with type 1 diabetes. In DNA, the CDR3 is TGTGCCAGCAGCCGATTGCGGGGTAACCCCTACGAGCAGTACTTC. It yields the protein CASSRLRGNPYEQYF. The full variable domain, in which reference TRBV14 and TRBJ2-7 provide the parts outside the CDR3, is EAGVTQFPSHSVIEKGQTVTLRCDPISGHDNLYWYRRVMGKEIKFLLHFVKESKQDESGMPNNRFLAERTGGTYSTLKVQPAELEDSGVYFCASSRLRGNPYEQYFGPGTRLTVT.